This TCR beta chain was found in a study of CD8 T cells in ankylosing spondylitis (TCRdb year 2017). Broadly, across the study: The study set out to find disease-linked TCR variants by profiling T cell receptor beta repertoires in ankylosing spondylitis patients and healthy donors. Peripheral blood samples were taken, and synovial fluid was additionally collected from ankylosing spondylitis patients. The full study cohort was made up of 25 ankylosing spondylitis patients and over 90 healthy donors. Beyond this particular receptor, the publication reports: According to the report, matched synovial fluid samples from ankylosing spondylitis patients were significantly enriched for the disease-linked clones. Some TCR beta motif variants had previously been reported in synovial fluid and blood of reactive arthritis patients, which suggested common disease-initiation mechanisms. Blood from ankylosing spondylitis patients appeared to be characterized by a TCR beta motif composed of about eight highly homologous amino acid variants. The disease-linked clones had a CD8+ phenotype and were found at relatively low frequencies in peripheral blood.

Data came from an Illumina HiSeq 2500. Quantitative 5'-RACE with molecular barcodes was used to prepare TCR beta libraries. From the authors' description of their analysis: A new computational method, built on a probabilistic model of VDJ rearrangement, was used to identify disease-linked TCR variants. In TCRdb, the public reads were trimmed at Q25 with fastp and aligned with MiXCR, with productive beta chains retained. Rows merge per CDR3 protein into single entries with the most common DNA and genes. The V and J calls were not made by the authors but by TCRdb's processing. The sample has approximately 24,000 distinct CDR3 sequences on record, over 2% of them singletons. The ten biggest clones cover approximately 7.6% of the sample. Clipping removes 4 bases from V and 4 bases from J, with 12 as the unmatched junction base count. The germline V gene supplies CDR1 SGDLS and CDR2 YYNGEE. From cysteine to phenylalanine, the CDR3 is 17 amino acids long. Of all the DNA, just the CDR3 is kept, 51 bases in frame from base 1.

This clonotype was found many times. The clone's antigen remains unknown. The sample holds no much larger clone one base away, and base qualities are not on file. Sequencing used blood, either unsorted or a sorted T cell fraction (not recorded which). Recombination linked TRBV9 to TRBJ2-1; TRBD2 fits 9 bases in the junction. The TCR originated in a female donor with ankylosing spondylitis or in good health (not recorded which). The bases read TGTGCCAGCAGCACGCAGATAGCGGGAGCCTTTTACAATGAGCAGTTCTTC. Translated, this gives CASSTQIAGAFYNEQFF.